The 10 T cell receptor beta chains reported below all come from one sample, sequenced in a study of cytomegalovirus exposure and HLA in healthy donors. The primer mix had 60 Vbeta and 13 Jbeta primers. The assay was immunoSEQ multiplex PCR, and TCRdb's table has in-frame clones only and misses some. The sample yields approximately 200,000 clones, 60% to 85% seen once. The sequencing input was PBMCs. These receptors were collected from a man in his forties in good health and CMV-seronegative.

J is TRBJ2-5 and V is TRBV27, with D maybe TRBD1 (7 bases). The CDR3 runs to 16 residues. The V end was cut by 4 bases, the J end by 7 bases, with 22 bases between. Germline V lookup: CDR1 MNHEY, CDR2 SMNVEV (reference sequence). The CDR3 region has the DNA TGTGCCAGCAGTTCCCCAACAGGGGAGGCGCCAGTGACCCAGTACTTC. It is translated as CASSSPTGEAPVTQYF.

The genes are TRBV9 and TRBJ2-1; possible D gene TRBD2, 6 bases. This CDR3 is 14 amino acids long. Germline V gene lookup returns CDR1 SGDLS and CDR2 YYNGEE. V was pared by 1 base and J by 7 bases, with 12 bases between. The CDR3 nucleotides are TGTGCCAGCAGCGTACGGACGGCGGGGAATGAGCAGTTCTTC. This sequence encodes CASSVRTAGNEQFF.

This chain connects TRBV6-4 to TRBJ1-1, with D perhaps TRBD1 (6 bases). This CDR3 spans 13 amino acids. Trimming left V 6 bases short and J 4 bases short, with 12 bases between. CDR1 is MRHNA, CDR2 SNTAGT, per germline. CDR3 nucleotide sequence: TGTGCCAGCAGCAGGGGATCTGGCACTGAAGCTTTCTTT. As protein: CASSRGSGTEAFF.

The chain employs TRBV5-1 and TRBJ1-2; TRBD1 aligns across 7 bases. Per germline, CDR1 SGHRS and CDR2 YFSETQ. The CDR3 is made up of 15 amino acids. V lost 0 bases, J lost 4 bases, and 6 bases stayed unmatched. This chain's CDR3 is CASSLGDSSSYGYTF. The CDR3 coding sequence is TGCGCCAGCAGCTTGGGGGACAGCTCTTCCTATGGCTACACCTTC.

The V call is TRBV2, the J call TRBJ2-2; 7 nucleotides align to TRBD1. The V gene end was trimmed by 7 bases and the J gene end by 1 base; junction bases not matched to a gene: 6. The CDR3 consists of 15 residues. Germline lookup yields CDR1 SNHLY and CDR2 FYNNEI. CDR3 bases: TGTGCCAGCACTCCCCGGACAGGGAACACCGGGGAGCTGTTTTTT. It codes for CASTPRTGNTGELFF.

J is TRBJ2-1 and V is TRBV29-1; 12 bases are shared with TRBD2. The V and J ends lost 5 bases and 2 bases, in that order; junction bases with no gene match: 7. The CDR3 sequence is 16 residues long. CDR1 and CDR2 (germline): SQVTM, ANQGSEA. The CDR3 is CSVPTSGGPTYNEQFF. The CDR3 bases are TGCAGCGTTCCGACTAGCGGGGGCCCCACCTACAATGAGCAGTTCTTC.

Only one count was recorded for this clone. The chain employs TRBV7-7 and TRBJ2-7; D unclear. The CDR3 consists of 13 residues. The V gene's germline CDR1 is SSHAT and CDR2 FNYEAQ (reference sequence). V was clipped by 1 base and J by 2 bases, with 6 bases between them. The CDR3 loop is CASSLDSTYEQYF. In nucleotides, the CDR3 is TGTGCCAGCAGCTTAGACAGTACCTACGAGCAGTACTTC.

The rearrangement joins TRBV29-1 to TRBJ1-1; tentative D call: TRBD1 (6 bases). Trimming shortened V by 3 bases and J by 4 bases, and 15 bases separated the two germline ends. Germline values: CDR1 SQVTM, CDR2 ANQGSEA. This CDR3 contains 14 residues. As DNA, the CDR3 is TGCAGCGTTGACCCAGTGACAGGCTCCACTGAAGCTTTCTTT. Amino acids: CSVDPVTGSTEAFF.

The chain uses TRBV4-3 and TRBJ2-5; TRBD1 aligns across 9 bases. After removal of 4 bases from V and 4 bases from J, the junction contained 4 bases not matched to a gene. Germline V gene sequence: CDR1 LGHNA, CDR2 YSLEER. This CDR3 is 14 amino acids long. CDR3 DNA: TGCGCCAGCAGCCTTTGGACAGGGGCAGAGACCCAGTACTTC. Translated, it gives CASSLWTGAETQYF.

DNA of the CDR3: TGTGCCAGCAGTTCGCCGACAGGGGTGGACACCGGGGAGCTGTTTTTT. It encodes CASSSPTGVDTGELFF. The genes are TRBV6-6 and TRBJ2-2, with TRBD1 matching over 8 bases. The CDR3 extends over 16 amino acids. Trimming cost V 4 bases and J 3 bases; bases outside gene matches: 7. The V gene's germline CDR1 is MNHNY and CDR2 SVGAGI (reference sequence).